This T cell receptor (beta chain) was documented in a study of T cells in Graves' hyperthyroidism and ophthalmopathy. The overall study: It was at initial diagnosis, before any treatment, that peripheral blood was collected.

The V gene's germline CDR1 is SGHNT and CDR2 YENEEA. With 5 bases removed from V and 1 base from J, the gap between germline ends came to 20 bases. The CDR3 is 17 amino acids. Those with hyperthyroidism were 18 to 65 years old, newly diagnosed, and ill for under 2 months. Lactation, pregnancy, other autoimmune disease or uncontrolled infection excluded patients. Notes on the study in general: Blood also carried most thyroid clonotypes expanded above 0.001.

This clonotype was observed at least ten times. Its antigen is as yet unknown. The TCR beta CDR3 regions underwent amplification using RNA transcripts as the source. In the first-round RT-PCR of the TCR CDR3, the HTBI primer set was used. TCRdb redid the calling of the multiplex PCR reads with MiXCR, one entry per CDR3 protein. The sample includes 480,000 or so distinct CDR3 sequences, approximately 14% seen only once; the top ten take about 17%. The origin of this receptor is a young woman with Graves' hyperthyroidism. What was sequenced was blood. This sequence joins TRBV11-3 and TRBJ2-5; weak D call: TRBD1 (6 bases). CDR3 bases: TGTGCCAGCAGCCCTAGAGGGGGTCTCGGGTCCCAAGAGACCCAGTACTTC. It yields the protein CASSPRGGLGSQETQYF.